These 28 T cell receptor beta chains originate from one sample sequenced in a study of regulatory T cells in long-lasting Graves disease. Building of the TCR beta libraries involved iRepertoire HTBI primers and Arm-PCR of CDR3 regions. TCRdb re-derived calls from the multiplex PCR reads in MiXCR, one entry per CDR3 protein. The data contain hundreds of thousands of distinct CDR3 sequences, 12% of them singletons. The time point is: newly diagnosed GD, antithyroid drugs for less than 3 months. With RNA extracted from PBMCs as input, the TCR library was made. These data are also associated with another study on T cells in Graves' hyperthyroidism and ophthalmopathy.

The material sequenced was peripheral blood mononuclear cells (PBMCs), taken at new diagnosis, from a patient treated with antithyroid drugs. The receptors come from a woman in her 30s with Graves disease.

The genes are TRBV4-3 and TRBJ2-1; TRBD2 aligns across 8 bases. Unmatched junction bases numbered 10, after V lost 4 bases and J lost 8 bases. Germline V CDR1 and CDR2: LGHNA, YSLEER. CDR3 length: 15 residues. CDR3 bases: TGCGCCAGCAGCCCCTCCCCGGGACTAGGAGATGAGCAGTTCTTC. Amino acids: CASSPSPGLGDEQFF.

Ten or more counts support this clonotype. V is TRBV18 and J is TRBJ1-1; 8 bases map to TRBD1. Per the germline V gene, CDR1 is KGHSH and CDR2 is LQKENI. The CDR3 extends over 17 amino acids. V lost 3 bases to trimming and J lost 6 bases; unmatched junction nucleotides: 15. The CDR3 bases are TGTGCCAGCTCACCGACCGTCACAGGGGGAATAGTTGCTGAAGCTTTCTTT. Residues: CASSPTVTGGIVAEAFF.

This chain uses TRBV5-1 with TRBJ2-4; no firm D call. The ends were cut back, 3 bases at V and 8 bases at J, with 12 bases in the middle. CDR1 SGHRS and CDR2 YFSETQ come from the germline V gene. The CDR3 has 13 residues. Written as DNA, the CDR3 is TGCGCCAGCAGCTGGGGTTTAAGGGACATTCAGTACTTC. Protein sequence: CASSWGLRDIQYF.

This clonotype has a count of ten or more. The rearrangement uses TRBV7-9 and TRBJ2-3; 12 bases align to TRBD2. Germline lookup yields CDR1 SEHNR and CDR2 FQNEAQ (reference sequence). The V gene end was trimmed by 6 bases and the J gene end by 4 bases; junction bases not matched to a gene: 2. The CDR3 loop spans 14 amino acids. CDR3: CASRLAGGPDTQYF. DNA of the CDR3: TGTGCCAGCAGGCTAGCGGGAGGGCCAGATACGCAGTATTTT.

This clonotype was recorded many times. The gene calls are TRBV19 and TRBJ1-5; perhaps TRBD1 as D (6 bases). CDR3 length: 16 amino acids. The V end lost 6 bases, the J end lost 6 bases, and 21 bases lay between the germline ends. Germline values: CDR1 LNHDA, CDR2 SQIVND (reference sequence). DNA for the CDR3: TGTGCCAGTAGCAGCGAACGGGGGGCGGTCGGTCAGCCCCAGCATTTT. It translates to CASSSERGAVGQPQHF.

The table lists this clonotype with many counts. This chain uses TRBV5-1 with TRBJ2-7, with a weak D call TRBD2 (6 bases). The germline CDR1 and CDR2 sequences are SGHRS and YFSETQ. The CDR3 has 15 amino acids. Trimming shortened V by 2 bases and J by 0 bases, and 12 bases separated the two germline ends. In DNA form, the CDR3 reads TGCGCCAGCAGCTTTTATAGCGGCAACTCCTACGAGCAGTACTTC. Amino acid sequence: CASSFYSGNSYEQYF. Looking up the rest from reference TRBV5-1 and TRBJ2-7 gives the full variable domain: KAGVTQTPRYLIKTRGQQVTLSCSPISGHRSVSWYQQTPGQGLQFLFEYFSETQRNKGNFPGRFSGRQFSNSRSEMNVSTLELGDSALYLCASSFYSGNSYEQYFGPGTRLTVT.

V usage is TRBV29-1 and J usage is TRBJ2-7, with 7 bases fitting TRBD2. Germline-derived CDR1 and CDR2 are SQVTM and ANQGSEA. The CDR3 has 13 amino acids. Trimming took 0 bases from V and 4 from J; bases not matched to a gene: 3. The CDR3 DNA is TGCAGCGTTGAAGACCCGGGGGGATACGAGCAGTACTTC. Amino acid sequence: CSVEDPGGYEQYF.

The chain has TRBV20-1 and TRBJ2-7; no firm D call. CDR1 and CDR2 (germline): DFQATT, SNEGSKA (reference sequence). V was clipped by 6 bases and J by 7 bases, with 22 bases between them. The CDR3 is made up of 14 amino acids. The CDR3 sequence: CSAIGVRGTGEQYF. In nucleotides, the CDR3 is TGCAGTGCGATAGGCGTTCGAGGTACTGGGGAGCAGTACTTC.

This clonotype was observed at least ten times. The chain combines TRBV15 with TRBJ1-1; D is unresolved. V lost 0 bases and J lost 0, with 8 bases in between. The germline CDR1 and CDR2 sequences are LNHNV and YYDKDF (reference sequence). The CDR3 extends over 15 amino acids. CDR3 sequence (DNA): TGTGCCACCAGCAGAGAGAGGGAGATGAACACTGAAGCTTTCTTT. It yields the protein CATSREREMNTEAFF.

This clonotype appeared many times. In DNA form, the CDR3 reads TGCGCCAGCTTCCGCGGGGATCAGATGAACACTGAAGCTTTCTTT. It translates to CASFRGDQMNTEAFF. The J gene is TRBJ1-1, the V gene TRBV5-1; no clear D gene. Germline V lookup: CDR1 SGHRS, CDR2 YFSETQ. The germline V and J ends were trimmed by 7 bases and 0 bases, with 16 bases remaining between them. The CDR3 sequence is 15 residues long.

This chain links TRBV9 with TRBJ1-4; D unresolved. The CDR3 spans 18 residues. V was trimmed by 2 bases and J by 2 bases, leaving 19 bases between them. The germline V gene encodes CDR1 SGDLS and CDR2 YYNGEE. CDR3: CASSVGQTAGVTNEKLFF. Written as DNA, the CDR3 is TGTGCCAGCAGCGTTGGGCAGACCGCCGGCGTCACTAATGAAAAACTGTTTTTT.

This clonotype came up many times. At one boundary the junction diverges from the germline segment, which might be a read error. This chain links TRBV5-1 with TRBJ2-3; 11 bases are shared with TRBD2. The CDR3 is 14 amino acids. The germline V gene has CDR1 SGHRS and CDR2 YFSETQ. In nucleotides, the CDR3 is TGTGCCAGCAGCTTACTAGCGGGAGCAGATACGCAGTATTTT. Amino acids: CASSLLAGADTQYF.

This clonotype was observed a handful of times. The CDR3 is CASSAGEGENNEKLFF. CDR3 DNA sequence: TGTGCCAGCAGCGCCGGGGAAGGGGAAAATAATGAAAAACTGTTTTTT. The J gene is TRBJ1-4, the V gene TRBV9; possibly TRBD1 for D (5 bases). Per germline, CDR1 SGDLS and CDR2 YYNGEE. V was clipped by 3 bases and J by 4 bases, with 16 bases between them. The CDR3 is made up of 16 amino acids.

This clonotype was recorded many times. The rearrangement links TRBV15 to TRBJ2-1, with 12 bases identical to TRBD1. This CDR3 comprises 15 residues. Germline V gives CDR1 LNHNV, CDR2 YYDKDF (reference sequence). J gave up 11 bases and V 3 bases, and 8 bases lay outside the gene matches. The CDR3 region has the DNA TGTGCCACCAGCAGGGGACAGGGGGCGATAATTAAGCAGTTCTTC. It is translated as CATSRGQGAIIKQFF.

This clonotype was counted only a few times. J is TRBJ1-6 and V is TRBV27; 8 nucleotides line up with TRBD1. The V and J ends lost 6 bases and 7 bases, in that order; junction bases with no gene match: 8. Germline values: CDR1 MNHEY, CDR2 SMNVEV (reference sequence). This CDR3 region has 15 residues. CDR3 protein: CASRTKQGGNSPLHF. CDR3 nucleotide sequence: TGTGCCAGCAGGACGAAACAGGGGGGGAATTCACCCCTCCACTTT.

This clonotype appeared many times. The V gene is TRBV11-3, the J gene TRBJ2-3; the match to TRBD1 covers 8 bases. The junction had 11 bases not matched to a gene; V was cut back by 5 bases and J by 4 bases. The CDR3 has 16 amino acids. Germline CDR1 reads SGHNT; CDR2 reads YENEEA. This CDR3 reads CASSLRTGRLADTQYF. In nucleotides, the CDR3 is TGTGCCAGCAGCCTCCGGACAGGGAGGTTAGCAGATACGCAGTATTTT.

This clonotype was counted at least ten times. The V call is TRBV19, the J call TRBJ2-2; TRBD1 aligns across 7 bases. CDR3 length: 15 amino acids. CDR1 and CDR2 from the germline V gene are LNHDA and SQIVND (reference sequence). V trimming: 3 bases; J trimming: 6 bases; junction bases outside the gene matches: 7. CDR3 nucleotides: TGTGCCAGTAGTATGGACAGGCTCGTCGCCGGGGAGCTGTTTTTT. Amino acid sequence: CASSMDRLVAGELFF.

This clonotype was counted at least ten times. This sequence joins TRBV7-2 and TRBJ2-7; TRBD2 aligns across 7 bases. With V trimmed by 1 base and J by 3 bases, 9 bases remained unmatched. CDR1 and CDR2 from the germline V gene are SGHTA and FQGNSA. CDR3 length: 16 residues. CDR3 loop: CASSLGGRAYSYEQYF. CDR3 in DNA: TGTGCCAGCAGCTTAGGAGGGAGGGCCTATAGCTACGAGCAGTACTTC.

This clonotype was detected many times. V is TRBV12-3 or TRBV12-4 and J is TRBJ2-3, with 14 bases fitting TRBD2. J gave up 1 base and V 6 bases, and 12 bases lay outside the gene matches. This CDR3 is 19 amino acids long. The chain's CDR3 is CASSWGTGLAGERTDTQYF. CDR3 sequence (DNA): TGTGCCAGCAGCTGGGGTACGGGACTAGCGGGAGAACGCACAGATACGCAGTATTTT.

This clonotype was seen repeatedly, ten times or more. The V call is TRBV20-1, the J call TRBJ2-1; TRBD2 agrees at 7 bases. With 6 bases clipped from V and 8 bases from J, the junction kept 13 bases outside the gene matches. This CDR3 region has 14 residues. Germline loops: CDR1 DFQATT, CDR2 SNEGSKA (reference sequence). The CDR3 nucleotides read TGCAGTGCGTACGGGGGGACTACTCTCCATGAGCAGTTCTTC. Amino acid sequence: CSAYGGTTLHEQFF.

This clonotype appeared many times. The chain has TRBV6-1 and TRBJ2-1; the match to TRBD2 covers 13 bases. Germline assignment: CDR1 MNHNS and CDR2 SASEGT. This CDR3 spans 13 amino acids. With V trimmed by 7 bases and J by 9 bases, 3 bases remained unmatched. CDR3 coding DNA: TGTGCCAGCACTAGGACTAGCGGGGGTGAGCAGTTCTTC. It yields the protein CASTRTSGGEQFF.

This clonotype was counted only a few times. V gene TRBV19 combines with J gene TRBJ2-1; perhaps D is TRBD1 or TRBD2 (6 bases each). In germline, CDR1 is LNHDA, CDR2 SQIVND (reference sequence). V was cut by 1 base and J by 4 bases, with 14 bases left in between. There are 16 residues in the CDR3. CDR3 loop: CASSIVPGGGYNEQFF. CDR3 DNA sequence: TGTGCCAGTAGTATAGTTCCAGGAGGGGGATACAATGAGCAGTTCTTC.

This clonotype was recorded many times. This chain uses TRBV11-2 with TRBJ1-1; D is possibly TRBD1 (6 bases). CDR1 is SGHAT and CDR2 is FQNNGV in the germline V gene. The CDR3 is 14 residues long. The germline V and J ends were trimmed by 8 bases and 7 bases, with 20 bases remaining between them. The DNA of the CDR3 is TGTGCCAGCTACATATGGGGGGGCAGCCATGAAGCTTTCTTT. Amino acids: CASYIWGGSHEAFF.

This clonotype has at least ten counts. This rearrangement joins TRBV6-1 to TRBJ2-3, with D perhaps matching TRBD2 (5 bases). The ends were cut back, 5 bases at V and 6 bases at J, with 15 bases in the middle. There are 14 residues in the CDR3. In germline, CDR1 is MNHNS, CDR2 SASEGT. DNA of the CDR3: TGTGCCAGCAGTACCTCGACCCCGGGGGATACGCAGTATTTT. Its protein product is CASSTSTPGDTQYF.

Only a few counts were recorded for this clonotype. The rearrangement links TRBV7-3 to TRBJ1-6, with D hard to call. The germline gives CDR1 SGHTA, CDR2 FQGTGA. Trimming pared 2 bases from V and 9 bases from J, leaving 11 bases between. The CDR3 spans 14 residues. CDR3 coding DNA: TGTGCCAGCAGCTTAGGTGGGGTACGTTCACCCCTCCACTTT. Its protein is CASSLGGVRSPLHF.

There are many counts of this clonotype. The chain combines TRBV5-5 with TRBJ2-1, with D unresolved. CDR1 is SGHKS, CDR2 YYEKEE, per germline (reference sequence). The ends were cut back, 2 bases at V and 7 bases at J, with 7 bases in the middle. CDR3 length equals 12 residues. The CDR3 region has the DNA TGTGCCAGCAGCTTCGGAACGAATGAGCAGTTCTTC. Translated: CASSFGTNEQFF. The entire variable domain, with the rest obtained from reference TRBV5-5 and TRBJ2-1, is as follows: DAGVTQSPTHLIKTRGQQVTLRCSPISGHKSVSWYQQVLGQGPQFIFQYYEKEERGRGNFPDRFSARQFPNYSSELNVNALLLGDSALYLCASSFGTNEQFFGPGTRLTVL.

In its sample, this clonotype was seen many times. The CDR3, as DNA: TGTGCCAGCAGCCGGGAGGGGGGTTACCAGCCCCAGCATTTT. This codes for CASSREGGYQPQHF. The chain employs TRBV12-3 or TRBV12-4 and TRBJ1-5; D is possibly TRBD1 (6 bases). The CDR3 is 14 amino acids. Trimming took off 6 bases at V and 7 bases at J, with 16 bases between the two ends.

The sample holds many counts of this clonotype. V usage is TRBV12-3 or TRBV12-4 and J usage is TRBJ2-3; D perhaps matches TRBD2 (5 bases). The CDR3 length is 13 residues. V gave up 6 bases and J gave up 4 bases, with 11 bases separating them. CDR3 loop: CASRPTRADTQYF. CDR3 coding DNA: TGTGCCAGCAGACCAACTAGAGCAGATACGCAGTATTTT.